This T cell receptor (beta chain) appears in the sequencing data of a study of naive and memory T cell subsets. An equimolar mix of two oligonucleotides served as the beta constant-region primer for TRBC1 and TRBC2. Nested alpha and beta constant-region primers with the SP2 primer drove four PCR rounds on ligated cDNA. Each CDR3 protein is one row after TCRdb ran MiXCR on the UMI-ligation and nested PCR reads. The table shows approximately 90,000 distinct CDR3 sequences, with 11% occurring only once. In the case of this clonotype: The antigen remains unidentified.

Trimming pared 5 bases from V and 6 bases from J, leaving 9 bases between. Germline lookup yields CDR1 MNHEY and CDR2 SMNVEV (reference sequence). CDR3 length equals 12 residues. The study's findings and limits: A clonotype means one alpha or beta sequence, not an alpha/beta pair. Naive repertoires, especially CD8, held a few larger clonotypes, possibly memory cells re-expressing CD45RA.

The specimen was naive CD4+ T cells from blood. The TCR originated in a human donor in good health. The chain carries TRBV27 and TRBJ2-3; D not certain. The CDR3, as DNA: TGTGCCAGCAGTAGACCCCTGGATACGCAGTATTTT. Protein: CASSRPLDTQYF.